Listed below are T cell receptor beta chains from one sample, sequenced in a study of graft-versus-host responses after intestinal transplantation. Libraries were prepared by immunoSEQ multiplex PCR; TCRdb keeps only in-frame clonotypes and omits some of them. The sample holds 5,100 or so clones, roughly 30% seen once. Material: alloreactive CD8+ T cells from a mixed lymphocyte reaction culture, obtained before intestinal transplant. Receptors were obtained from a human patient who received an intestinal transplant. The CDR3 runs from the conserved cysteine through the conserved F or W. D genes are given only for firm matches. The listing skips clone size in some rows; elsewhere it reads once, few, many or a size class.

CDR3aa: CASSTPQTSGNTDTQYF; CDR3nt: TGTGCCAGCAGTACACCGCAGACTAGCGGCAACACAGATACGCAGTATTTT; d_gene: TRBD2; v_gene: TRBV28; j_gene: TRBJ2-3; abundance: few
CDR3aa: CASSEGGFSYNEQFF; CDR3nt: TGTGCCAGCAGTGAGGGTGGGTTCTCCTACAATGAGCAGTTCTTC; d_gene: NA; v_gene: TRBV2; j_gene: TRBJ2-1; abundance: few
CDR3aa: CASSYGLANTGELFF; CDR3nt: TGTGCCAGCAGTTACGGACTAGCGAACACCGGGGAGCTGTTTTTT; d_gene: TRBD2; v_gene: TRBV6-5; j_gene: TRBJ2-2; abundance: few
CDR3aa: CASSGGWPGEQYF; CDR3nt: TGTGCCAGCAGTGGGGGTTGGCCCGGCGAGCAGTACTTC; d_gene: NA; v_gene: TRBV25-1; j_gene: TRBJ2-7; abundance: NA
CDR3aa: CASSQETRGVYNEQFF; CDR3nt: TGCGCCAGCAGCCAAGAGACCCGGGGTGTCTACAATGAGCAGTTCTTC; d_gene: NA; v_gene: TRBV4-1; j_gene: TRBJ2-1; abundance: few
CDR3aa: CASTTGYFDEQYF; CDR3nt: TGTGCCAGCACGACAGGGTACTTTGACGAGCAGTACTTC; d_gene: TRBD1; v_gene: TRBV6-5; j_gene: TRBJ2-7; abundance: medium-sized
CDR3aa: CASTPGQGSYEQYF; CDR3nt: TGTGCCAGCACTCCGGGACAGGGGTCCTACGAGCAGTACTTC; d_gene: TRBD1; v_gene: TRBV6-1; j_gene: TRBJ2-7; abundance: few
CDR3aa: CASSLAWGVSYEQYF; CDR3nt: TGCGCCAGCAGCTTGGCCTGGGGTGTCTCCTACGAGCAGTACTTC; d_gene: NA; v_gene: TRBV5-1; j_gene: TRBJ2-7; abundance: medium-sized
CDR3aa: CASSSWAQFF; CDR3nt: TGTGCCAGCAGCTCCTGGGCGCAGTTCTTC; d_gene: NA; v_gene: TRBV5-8; j_gene: TRBJ2-1; abundance: few
CDR3aa: CASSPSGDTEAFF; CDR3nt: TGTGCCAGCAGCCCCTCGGGCGACACTGAAGCTTTCTTT; d_gene: NA; v_gene: TRBV5-4; j_gene: TRBJ1-1; abundance: large
CDR3aa: CASSYGGNTGELFF; CDR3nt: TGTGCCAGCAGTTACGGGGGGAACACCGGGGAGCTGTTTTTT; d_gene: NA; v_gene: TRBV6-6; j_gene: TRBJ2-2; abundance: few
CDR3aa: CASSSYTGGNEQYF; CDR3nt: TGTGCCAGCAGCTCTTATACAGGGGGAAACGAGCAGTACTTC; d_gene: TRBD1; v_gene: TRBV7-9; j_gene: TRBJ2-7; abundance: NA
CDR3aa: CASRIWTGGHEQYF; CDR3nt: TGTGCCAGCAGAATTTGGACGGGGGGCCACGAGCAGTACTTC; d_gene: NA; v_gene: TRBV27; j_gene: TRBJ2-7; abundance: NA
CDR3aa: CASSFQWAGTYEQYF; CDR3nt: TGCGCCAGCAGCTTTCAGTGGGCGGGGACCTACGAGCAGTACTTC; d_gene: NA; v_gene: TRBV4-3; j_gene: TRBJ2-7; abundance: few
CDR3aa: CASSFRNSQETQYF; CDR3nt: TGTGCCAGCAGCTTCAGGAACAGCCAAGAGACCCAGTACTTC; d_gene: NA; v_gene: TRBV5-6; j_gene: TRBJ2-5; abundance: NA
CDR3aa: CASSLRTQWQETQYF; CDR3nt: TGTGCCAGCAGCTTACGTACACAGTGGCAAGAGACCCAGTACTTC; d_gene: NA; v_gene: TRBV7-9; j_gene: TRBJ2-5; abundance: few
CDR3aa: CASSWGDTYEQYF; CDR3nt: TGTGCTAGCTCCTGGGGGGATACCTACGAGCAGTACTTC; d_gene: NA; v_gene: TRBV7-7; j_gene: TRBJ2-7; abundance: few
CDR3aa: CASETTGYGQPQHF; CDR3nt: TGTGCCAGCGAAACAACAGGTTACGGTCAGCCCCAGCATTTT; d_gene: NA; v_gene: TRBV6-7; j_gene: TRBJ1-5; abundance: NA
CDR3aa: CASSGAEDYEQYF; CDR3nt: TGTGCCAGCTCGGGGGCGGAAGACTACGAGCAGTACTTC; d_gene: NA; v_gene: TRBV27; j_gene: TRBJ2-7; abundance: NA
CDR3aa: CASSPGPGVGTPLHF; CDR3nt: TGCGCCAGCAGCCCCGGCCCTGGGGTCGGGACACCCCTCCACTTT; d_gene: NA; v_gene: TRBV4-1; j_gene: TRBJ1-6; abundance: few
CDR3aa: CASSLGTGAPSDEQFF; CDR3nt: TGTGCCAGCAGCTTGGGAACGGGAGCCCCCTCGGATGAGCAGTTCTTC; d_gene: NA; v_gene: TRBV11-2; j_gene: TRBJ2-1; abundance: few
CDR3aa: CASSQAGLAETNEQFF; CDR3nt: TGCGCCAGCAGCCAGGCAGGCCTAGCGGAGACCAATGAGCAGTTCTTC; d_gene: TRBD2; v_gene: TRBV4-1; j_gene: TRBJ2-1; abundance: medium-sized
CDR3aa: CASSAMRQGLIIHEQYF; CDR3nt: TGTGCCAGCAGCGCCATGAGGCAGGGACTGATCATCCACGAGCAGTACTTC; d_gene: NA; v_gene: TRBV7-5; j_gene: TRBJ2-7; abundance: NA
CDR3aa: CASSLRDTFSGANVLTF; CDR3nt: TGTGCCAGCAGCTTAAGGGACACATTCTCTGGGGCCAACGTCCTGACTTTC; d_gene: NA; v_gene: TRBV7-6; j_gene: TRBJ2-6; abundance: few
CDR3aa: CASSQTGYNEQFF; CDR3nt: TGCGCCAGCAGCCAAACCGGCTACAATGAGCAGTTCTTC; d_gene: NA; v_gene: TRBV4-3; j_gene: TRBJ2-1; abundance: NA
CDR3aa: CASSYGDLKAFF; CDR3nt: TGTGCCAGCAGCTATGGGGACCTTAAAGCTTTCTTT; d_gene: NA; v_gene: TRBV5-8; j_gene: TRBJ1-1; abundance: medium-sized
CDR3aa: CAWSITNNEQFF; CDR3nt: TGTGCCTGGAGTATAACTAACAATGAGCAGTTCTTC; d_gene: NA; v_gene: TRBV30; j_gene: TRBJ2-1; abundance: NA
CDR3aa: CASSYSSGHTEAFF; CDR3nt: TGTGCCAGCAGTTACTCGTCAGGCCACACTGAAGCTTTCTTT; d_gene: NA; v_gene: TRBV6-5; j_gene: TRBJ1-1; abundance: NA
CDR3aa: CASSQELAGGPGTDTQYF; CDR3nt: TGTGCCAGCAGCCAAGAGCTAGCGGGAGGGCCTGGCACAGATACGCAGTATTTT; d_gene: TRBD2; v_gene: TRBV7-9; j_gene: TRBJ2-3; abundance: NA
CDR3aa: CASSPRQGTSSGNTIYF; CDR3nt: TGTGCCAGCAGCCCCCGACAGGGTACCAGCTCTGGAAACACCATATATTTT; d_gene: TRBD1; v_gene: TRBV11-1; j_gene: TRBJ1-3; abundance: NA
CDR3aa: CASRERGYEQYF; CDR3nt: TGTGCCAGCAGGGAACGGGGCTACGAGCAGTACTTC; d_gene: NA; v_gene: TRBV27; j_gene: TRBJ2-7; abundance: NA
CDR3aa: CASSQGLFEGYEQYF; CDR3nt: TGTGCCAGCAGCCAAGGACTATTTGAAGGCTACGAGCAGTACTTC; d_gene: NA; v_gene: TRBV7-9; j_gene: TRBJ2-7; abundance: few
CDR3aa: CASSQDTVLANYGYTF; CDR3nt: TGCGCCAGCAGCCAAGACACGGTTCTGGCTAACTATGGCTACACCTTC; d_gene: NA; v_gene: TRBV4-1; j_gene: TRBJ1-2; abundance: NA
CDR3aa: CASSSPPVRSYNEQFF; CDR3nt: TGTGCCAGCAGCTCCCCACCCGTGAGGTCCTACAATGAGCAGTTCTTC; d_gene: NA; v_gene: TRBV11-2; j_gene: TRBJ2-1; abundance: NA
CDR3aa: CASSISSYNEQFF; CDR3nt: TGTGCCAGTAGTATCAGCTCCTACAATGAGCAGTTCTTC; d_gene: NA; v_gene: TRBV19; j_gene: TRBJ2-1; abundance: NA
CDR3aa: CASSYGQGAYEQYF; CDR3nt: TGTGCCAGCAGTTATGGACAGGGGGCCTACGAGCAGTACTTC; d_gene: TRBD1; v_gene: TRBV6-6; j_gene: TRBJ2-7; abundance: few
CDR3aa: CAWNHGHGNQPQHF; CDR3nt: TGTGCCTGGAACCACGGTCACGGTAATCAGCCCCAGCATTTT; d_gene: NA; v_gene: TRBV30; j_gene: TRBJ1-5; abundance: few
CDR3aa: CASSLGRQNTEAFF; CDR3nt: TGTGCCAGCAGCTTGGGGCGCCAGAACACTGAAGCTTTCTTT; d_gene: NA; v_gene: TRBV5-8; j_gene: TRBJ1-1; abundance: NA
CDR3aa: CASSEGVAGGSYNEQFF; CDR3nt: TGTGCCAGCAGTGAAGGCGTAGCGGGAGGTTCCTACAATGAGCAGTTCTTC; d_gene: TRBD2; v_gene: TRBV6-1; j_gene: TRBJ2-1; abundance: large
CDR3aa: CASSLGSTYEQYF; CDR3nt: TGTGCCAGCAGCTTGGGATCGACCTACGAGCAGTACTTC; d_gene: NA; v_gene: TRBV7-8; j_gene: TRBJ2-7; abundance: NA
CDR3aa: CAWSPLAAYNEQFF; CDR3nt: TGTGCCTGGAGCCCATTAGCGGCTTACAATGAGCAGTTCTTC; d_gene: NA; v_gene: TRBV30; j_gene: TRBJ2-1; abundance: NA
CDR3aa: CASSEGWGGDDINSPLHF; CDR3nt: TGTGCCAGCAGTGAAGGCTGGGGCGGAGACGATATTAATTCACCCCTCCACTTT; d_gene: NA; v_gene: TRBV6-1; j_gene: TRBJ1-6; abundance: few
CDR3aa: CASSSLQGAPEEQYF; CDR3nt: TGTGCCAGCAGTTCCCTACAGGGGGCCCCGGAGGAGCAGTACTTC; d_gene: TRBD1; v_gene: TRBV27; j_gene: TRBJ2-7; abundance: medium-sized
CDR3aa: CASSYGDLYEQYF; CDR3nt: TGTGCCAGCAGTTACGGGGACCTCTACGAGCAGTACTTC; d_gene: NA; v_gene: TRBV27; j_gene: TRBJ2-7; abundance: large
CDR3aa: CATSRDTGGSYNEQFF; CDR3nt: TGTGCCACCAGCAGAGATACGGGGGGCTCCTACAATGAGCAGTTCTTC; d_gene: TRBD2; v_gene: TRBV15; j_gene: TRBJ2-1; abundance: NA